This TCR beta chain was found in a study of blood T cells in healthy people across ages. Whole-study results and caveats: A conclusive naive versus antigen-experienced comparison was prevented by the unsorted PBMCs. A greater number of naive CD4+ cells and higher diversity distinguished long-lived donors from aged donors.

Turning to this clonotype: Antigen specificity is unknown.

A second PCR of 7 to 11 cycles used a sample-barcoded 5' primer and a J-beta primer mix. The template-switch adaptor was a 5' adaptor with 12 random nucleotides. It tagged each cDNA molecule. TCRdb reanalysed the 5' RACE reads using MiXCR and keeps one entry per CDR3 protein. The table shows hundreds of thousands of distinct CDR3 sequences, with approximately 25% occurring only once. With 8 bases removed from V and 0 bases from J, the gap between germline ends came to 5 bases. Germline CDR1 reads LGHDT; CDR2 reads YNNKEL (reference sequence). The CDR3 sequence is 12 residues long. The sample was also linked to a second study, of T cells of mothers and their children.

This sequence was found in a boy between 10 and 17 years old in good health. Sequencing was performed on blood. The chain combines TRBV3-1 with TRBJ1-3; D uncertain. The CDR3 region is CASGRSGNTIYF. For the CDR3, the DNA is TGTGCCAGCGGTCGCTCTGGAAACACCATATATTTT.